The 9 T cell receptor beta chains listed next were all sequenced from one sample in a study of blood T cell repertoires in COVID-19. Measured with immunoSEQ multiplex PCR; TCRdb has only the in-frame clones, and not every one. The sample carries fewer than 200,000 clones, about four fifths recorded once. The sequencing sample was made of peripheral blood. The receptors stem from a man aged 70-80 years with active or convalescent COVID-19.

The V gene is TRBV30, the J gene TRBJ2-7, with D possibly matching TRBD1 (6 bases). CDR1 is GTSNPN, CDR2 SVGIG, per germline (reference sequence). The length of the CDR3 is 15 residues. Trimming removed 1 base at V and 1 base at J, with 14 bases between. The CDR3 protein is CAWSGPGDTSYEQYF. For the CDR3, the DNA is TGTGCCTGGAGTGGCCCCGGGGACACTTCCTACGAGCAGTACTTC.

This rearrangement joins TRBV19 to TRBJ2-1, with 7 bases fitting TRBD2. The CDR3 is made up of 16 amino acids. Germline CDR1 reads LNHDA; CDR2 reads SQIVND (reference sequence). V gave up 5 bases and J gave up 9 bases; unmatched junction bases: 16. The CDR3 region has the DNA TGTGCCAGTAGTTCCCGCCGGGGCGGGAGTTCCGGTGAGCAGTTCTTC. Residues: CASSSRRGGSSGEQFF.

The rearrangement joins TRBV7-8 to TRBJ2-1; 8 nucleotides agree with TRBD2. J lost 4 bases, V lost 1 base, and 6 bases had no gene match. This CDR3 has 16 amino acids. CDR1 SGHVS and CDR2 FQNEAQ come from the germline V gene. CDR3 sequence reads: CASSLGPSGGYNEQFF. In DNA form, the CDR3 reads TGTGCCAGCAGCTTAGGGCCAAGCGGGGGTTACAATGAGCAGTTCTTC.

This CDR3 is CASSQVTAGPLPAQYF. In nucleotides, the CDR3 is TGTGCCAGCAGCCAGGTCACCGCAGGCCCTCTGCCTGCCCAGTACTTC. The J gene is TRBJ2-5, the V gene TRBV11-2; the D is unclear. The CDR3 sequence is 16 residues long. The germline V gene encodes CDR1 SGHAT and CDR2 FQNNGV. Trimming took off 5 bases at V and 9 bases at J, with 25 bases between the two ends.

V gene TRBV6-6 combines with J gene TRBJ2-3; 14 nucleotides align to TRBD2. From germline, CDR1 is MNHNY and CDR2 SVGAGI (reference sequence). V was clipped by 5 bases and J by 4 bases; unmatched bases: 5. This CDR3 has 16 residues. The CDR3 sequence is CASSGRLAGGPDTQYF. The CDR3 DNA reads TGTGCCAGCAGTGGGAGACTAGCGGGGGGGCCAGATACGCAGTATTTT.

The V and J genes are TRBV19 and TRBJ1-1; D is unclear. The germline V gene encodes CDR1 LNHDA and CDR2 SQIVND (reference sequence). The V and J ends lost 6 bases and 2 bases respectively, with 10 bases between them. This CDR3 comprises 13 residues. The CDR3 bases are TGTGCCAGTAGCCTATCCATAAACACTGAAGCTTTCTTT. Its translation is CASSLSINTEAFF.

The chain links TRBV7-2 to TRBJ1-2, with no clear D. Germline CDR1 SGHTA, CDR2 FQGNSA. This CDR3 has 13 residues. V gave up 5 bases and J gave up 2 bases, with 9 bases separating them. CDR3 coding DNA: TGTGCCAGCAGCCCCGACAAAAACTATGGCTACACCTTC. Protein: CASSPDKNYGYTF.

The chain has TRBV11-2 and TRBJ2-1; TRBD2 matches at 15 bases. Trimming removed 5 bases from V and 8 bases from J; junction bases left unmatched: 10. CDR3 size: 17 residues. CDR1 is SGHAT and CDR2 is FQNNGV in the germline V gene. CDR3 sequence: CASSQRPGLAGGDEQFF. The DNA of the CDR3 is TGTGCCAGCAGCCAAAGACCGGGACTAGCGGGAGGCGATGAGCAGTTCTTC. Variable domain in full (rest from reference TRBV11-2 and TRBJ2-1): EAGVAQSPRYKIIEKRQSVAFWCNPISGHATLYWYQQILGQGPKLLIQFQNNGVVDDSQLPKDRFSAERLKGVDSTLKIQPAKLEDSAVYLCASSQRPGLAGGDEQFFGPGTRLTVL.

The chain has TRBV6-5 and TRBJ1-2; 11 bases match TRBD1. The ends lost 2 bases at V and 8 bases at J; junction bases unmatched: 7. Germline assignment: CDR1 MNHEY and CDR2 SVGAGI. CDR3 length equals 15 residues. This CDR3 is CASSYIGQGARGYTF. CDR3 nucleotides: TGTGCCAGCAGTTACATCGGACAGGGGGCGCGGGGCTACACCTTC.